The source of this TCR beta chain is a study of beta chain features in type 1 diabetes. Study-level information: When patients were set against healthy donors, age, gender and cell yields were similar. Examination covered under 120 million sorted cells spanning all samples. Study-level results: Insertions were fewer and deletions more numerous at VDJ junctions in type 1 diabetes patients. All four CD4+ subsets of Type 1 diabetes patients contained TCRB CDR3s that were moderately but significantly shorter.

Approximately 110 mL of blood, on average, came from one heparinised draw per donor. About this clone: Its cognate antigen is unknown.

V lost 3 bases, J lost 2 bases, and 14 bases lay in between. This CDR3 is built from 17 residues. Germline V CDR1 and CDR2: KGHSH, LQKENI. Expressed TCRB transcripts were sequenced because the entire RNA isolate underwent reverse transcription. Data came from immunoSEQ multiplex PCR; TCRdb stores just in-frame clones and leaves some out. The table records around 26,000 clones, 55% to 70% of them present only once. The chain recombines TRBV18 with TRBJ2-6; D perhaps matches TRBD1 (6 bases). Source material: stem cell memory CD4+ T cells from blood. The receptor comes from a woman aged 40-49 years with type 1 diabetes. The CDR3 spells CASSPSLNRAGANVLTF. The CDR3 DNA reads as TGTGCCAGCTCACCTTCCCTAAACAGGGCTGGGGCCAACGTCCTGACTTTC.